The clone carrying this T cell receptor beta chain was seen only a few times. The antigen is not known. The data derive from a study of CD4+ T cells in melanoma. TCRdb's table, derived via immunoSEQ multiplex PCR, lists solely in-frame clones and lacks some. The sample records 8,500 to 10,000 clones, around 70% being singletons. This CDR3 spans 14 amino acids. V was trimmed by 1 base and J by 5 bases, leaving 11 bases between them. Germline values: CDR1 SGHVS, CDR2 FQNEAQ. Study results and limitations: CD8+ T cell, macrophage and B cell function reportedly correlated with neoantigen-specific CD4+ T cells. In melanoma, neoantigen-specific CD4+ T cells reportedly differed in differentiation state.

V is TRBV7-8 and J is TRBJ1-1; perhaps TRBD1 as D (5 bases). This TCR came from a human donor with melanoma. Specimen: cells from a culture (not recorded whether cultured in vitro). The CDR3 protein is CASSLERRGTEAFF. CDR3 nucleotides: TGTGCCAGCAGCTTAGAACGGAGGGGAACTGAAGCTTTCTTT.